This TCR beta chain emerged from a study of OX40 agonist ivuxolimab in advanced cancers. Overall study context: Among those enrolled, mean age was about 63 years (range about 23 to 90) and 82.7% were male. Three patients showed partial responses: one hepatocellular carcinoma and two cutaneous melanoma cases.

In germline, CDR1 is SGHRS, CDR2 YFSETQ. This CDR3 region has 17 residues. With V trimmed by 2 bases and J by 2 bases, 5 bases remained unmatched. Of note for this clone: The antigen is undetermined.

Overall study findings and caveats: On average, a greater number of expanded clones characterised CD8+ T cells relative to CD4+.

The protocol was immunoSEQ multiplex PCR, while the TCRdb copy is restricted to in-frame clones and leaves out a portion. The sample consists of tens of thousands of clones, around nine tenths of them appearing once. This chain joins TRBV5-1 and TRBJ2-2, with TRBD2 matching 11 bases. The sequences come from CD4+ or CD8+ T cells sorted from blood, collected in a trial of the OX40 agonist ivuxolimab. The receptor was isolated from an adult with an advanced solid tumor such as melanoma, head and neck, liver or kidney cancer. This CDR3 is CASSLLAGVSNTGELFF. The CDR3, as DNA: TGCGCCAGCAGCTTACTAGCGGGAGTAAGCAACACCGGGGAGCTGTTTTTT.